These 32 T cell receptor beta chains share one sample of origin, sequenced in a study of T-cell reconstitution after alpha-beta-depleted transplantation in children. Unique molecular identifiers were incorporated into the prepared TCRbeta library. TCRdb reprocessed the PCR reads via MiXCR and lists one record per CDR3 protein. The sample holds some 95,000 distinct CDR3 sequences; about a quarter are singletons and the top ten take about a fifth. The sequences come from PBMCs, collected before TCRalphabeta/CD19-depleted stem cell transplant. These receptors originate from a boy aged 2 to 10 with acute lymphoblastic leukemia, due to receive a stem cell transplant.

The chain links TRBV11-2 to TRBJ2-2; weak D call: TRBD2 (5 bases). The length of the CDR3 is 18 residues. V dropped 3 bases and J dropped 0 bases, with 17 bases sitting between them. Germline assignment: CDR1 SGHAT and CDR2 FQNNGV. This CDR3 is CASSFREKGSANTGELFF. The CDR3 nucleotides read TGTGCCAGCAGCTTTCGGGAAAAGGGATCCGCGAACACCGGGGAGCTGTTTTTT.

As for this clonotype: A much larger clone lies one base from this, so it may be a read error. The chain joins TRBV10-3 to TRBJ2-1, with TRBD2 identical over 10 bases. CDR1 is ENHRY, CDR2 SYGVKD, per germline. There are 17 residues in the CDR3. V was pared by 0 bases and J by 3 bases, with 5 bases of the junction left unmatched. The CDR3 DNA reads TGTGCCATCAGTGAGTCGGCAGCGGGAGGGGACTACAATGAGCAGTTCTTC. It encodes CAISESAAGGDYNEQFF.

This clonotype was found a few times. This chain connects TRBV25-1 to TRBJ2-7; 7 bases are a match to TRBD1. The CDR3 consists of 15 residues. The germline CDR1 and CDR2 sequences are MGHDK and SYGVNS. Trimming at V came to 3 bases and at J to 1 base, leaving 6 bases not matched to a gene. The CDR3 reads CASSDLTGASYEQYF. Written as DNA, the CDR3 is TGTGCCAGCAGTGATCTTACAGGGGCGTCCTACGAGCAGTACTTC.

This clonotype has just a few counts. No conserved phenylalanine or tryptophan ends this CDR3, so it is likely a read error. It is unclear where the CDR3 begins or ends on the DNA, so no DNA is shown, and the CDR3 is as TCRdb lists it. This chain connects TRBV11-2 to TRBJ2-3. The CDR3 length equals 8 residues, ends included. Germline V gives CDR1 SGHAT, CDR2 FQNNGV. CDR3 amino acids: CASSLRRV.

This clonotype was picked up a small number of times. The chain recombines TRBV5-8 with TRBJ1-1, with 7 bases that match TRBD1. Unmatched junction bases numbered 1, after V lost 1 base and J lost 1 base. Germline V lookup: CDR1 SGHTS, CDR2 YDEGEE. This CDR3 has 14 residues. CDR3 DNA: TGTGCCAGCAGCTTGTACAGGGGGAACACTGAAGCTTTCTTT. Residues: CASSLYRGNTEAFF.

This clonotype was seen a handful of times. The rearrangement uses TRBV18 and TRBJ2-1; 8 nucleotides agree with TRBD2. Germline trimming cut 3 bases from V and 6 bases from J; bases unmatched to any gene: 1. Germline values: CDR1 KGHSH, CDR2 LQKENI. This CDR3 is built from 13 residues. CDR3 bases: TGTGCCAGCTCACCCCTAGCGGGCAATGAGCAGTTCTTC. Its protein product is CASSPLAGNEQFF.

This chain joins TRBV7-9 and TRBJ2-7, with TRBD1 as a possible D gene (6 bases). The CDR3 spans 16 residues. Trimming removed 4 bases from V and 3 bases from J, with 19 bases in between. Germline V gives CDR1 SEHNR, CDR2 FQNEAQ (reference sequence). The CDR3 DNA is TGTGCCAGCAGCTCAACCAACAGGGTGGGCTACTACGAGCAGTACTTC. Its translation is CASSSTNRVGYYEQYF.

This clonotype came up a few times. V gene TRBV11-1 combines with J gene TRBJ2-1; D is possibly TRBD1 (5 bases). Germline CDR1 is SGHAT and CDR2 is FQDESV (reference sequence). V shed 5 bases and J shed 9 bases, with 23 bases lying between them. This CDR3 has 16 amino acids. The CDR3: CASSPLGVLQGGEQFF. DNA of the CDR3: TGTGCCAGCAGCCCCCTAGGGGTCCTCCAGGGCGGTGAGCAGTTCTTC.

The rearrangement uses TRBV7-2 and TRBJ2-5; D is uncertain. Trimming left V 0 bases short and J 4 bases short, with 18 bases between. The germline V gene has CDR1 SGHTA and CDR2 FQGNSA. The CDR3 extends over 17 amino acids. For the CDR3, the DNA is TGTGCCAGCAGCTTAGCGCTTAAGAAAGGCCGGTCAGAGACCCAGTACTTC. Protein: CASSLALKKGRSETQYF. Full variable domain (remainder filled in from reference TRBV7-2 and TRBJ2-5): GAGVSQSPSNKVTEKGKDVELRCDPISGHTALYWYRQSLGQGLEFLIYFQGNSAPDKSGLPSDRFSAERTGGSVSTLTIQRTQQEDSAVYLCASSLALKKGRSETQYFGPGTRLLVL.

There are a few counts of this clonotype. This rearrangement joins TRBV12-3 or TRBV12-4 to TRBJ2-4; no reliable D call. V shed 3 bases and J shed 0 bases, with 9 bases lying between them. The CDR3 is 15 residues long. The DNA for the CDR3 is TGTGCCAGCAGTTTTGTGGGGTTAGCCAAAAACATTCAGTACTTC. Amino acids: CASSFVGLAKNIQYF.

This clonotype was detected a few times. The V gene is TRBV5-8, the J gene TRBJ2-1; TRBD2 matches at 7 bases. The CDR3 extends over 16 amino acids. Germline V gene data show CDR1 as SGHTS and CDR2 as YDEGEE. V shed 2 bases, J shed 4 bases, and the junction held 9 bases outside the gene matches. The CDR3 DNA is TGTGCCAGCAGCTTCGCGGCTAGCGGAGCTTACAATGAGCAGTTCTTC. Its protein is CASSFAASGAYNEQFF.

The chain is built from TRBV20-1 and TRBJ1-5; 7 positions agree with TRBD1. This CDR3 comprises 15 residues. The V segment lost 5 bases and the J segment 1 base; nucleotides outside the gene matches: 8. The germline V gene has CDR1 DFQATT and CDR2 SNEGSKA (reference sequence). The CDR3 DNA reads as TGCAGTGCTGGCGGGACAGCGAAGAGCAATCAGCCCCAGCATTTT. Translating gives CSAGGTAKSNQPQHF.

This rearrangement joins TRBV20-1 to TRBJ1-1; D is ambiguous. The ends were cut back, 4 bases at V and 5 bases at J, with 20 bases in the middle. The CDR3 is 15 amino acids. Germline V CDR1 and CDR2: DFQATT, SNEGSKA (reference sequence). CDR3: CSAKDGVSRRTEAFF. CDR3 sequence (DNA): TGCAGTGCTAAGGACGGGGTCTCGAGGCGAACTGAAGCTTTCTTT.

This clonotype showed up just once. CDR3 bases: TGTGCCAGCTTTTCTCAGGGCGCTAGCACAGATACGCAGTATTTT. It is translated as CASFSQGASTDTQYF. V and J are TRBV18 and TRBJ2-3; D might be TRBD1 (5 bases). Per the germline V gene, CDR1 is KGHSH and CDR2 is LQKENI. V lost 7 bases and J 0 bases, leaving 14 bases between the germline ends. The CDR3 spans 15 residues.

The chain couples TRBV6-5 to TRBJ1-1, with 7 bases that match TRBD1. CDR3 length: 11 amino acids. The ends lost 2 bases at V and 11 bases at J; junction bases unmatched: 2. CDR1 and CDR2 from the germline V gene are MNHEY and SVGAGI. For the CDR3, the DNA is TGTGCCAGCAGTTACGAGGGGGCGGCTTTCTTT. Amino acids: CASSYEGAAFF.

This clonotype has only a few counts. The chain recombines TRBV6-1 with TRBJ2-7; no reliable D call. Per the germline V gene, CDR1 is MNHNS and CDR2 is SASEGT. V lost 4 bases and J 3 bases, leaving 10 bases between the germline ends. The CDR3 loop spans 13 amino acids. The CDR3 nucleotides are TGTGCCAGCAGTGCACAGAACGACTACGAGCAGTACTTC. Translation gives CASSAQNDYEQYF.

This chain joins TRBV9 and TRBJ2-7; the D gene could be TRBD1 or TRBD2 (5 bases each). V shed 4 bases and J shed 10 bases, with 15 bases lying between them. This CDR3 has 12 amino acids. Germline CDR1 is SGDLS and CDR2 is YYNGEE. The CDR3: CASSSRDGNQYF. CDR3 nucleotides: TGTGCCAGCAGCTCTCGGGACGGAAATCAGTACTTC.

The chain combines TRBV20-1 with TRBJ2-1; tentatively, D is TRBD2 (6 bases). This CDR3 contains 14 residues. Trimming pared 6 bases from V and 2 bases from J, leaving 14 bases between. Per germline, CDR1 DFQATT and CDR2 SNEGSKA (reference sequence). The CDR3: CSAYRLDTYNEQFF. Written as DNA, the CDR3 is TGCAGTGCCTACCGACTAGATACCTACAATGAGCAGTTCTTC.

The genes are TRBV12-3 or TRBV12-4 and TRBJ2-1; TRBD2 matches 9 bases. V trimming: 7 bases; J trimming: 8 bases; junction bases outside the gene matches: 3. This CDR3 contains 12 residues. The CDR3 nucleotides are TGTGCCAGCACTAGCGGGGCCCATGAGCAGTTCTTC. Translation gives CASTSGAHEQFF.

The genes are TRBV5-4 and TRBJ2-3; the D gene is possibly TRBD1 (6 bases). The germline V gene encodes CDR1 SGHNT and CDR2 YYREEE (reference sequence). V was shortened by 2 bases and J by 0 bases, with 16 bases between the two germline ends. The CDR3 totals 17 residues. The CDR3 region is CASSFQGRQVSTDTQYF. Here the CDR3 DNA reads TGTGCCAGCAGCTTTCAGGGGCGCCAAGTCAGCACAGATACGCAGTATTTT.

V is TRBV4-3 and J is TRBJ2-1; the match to TRBD2 covers 11 bases. The germline V gene encodes CDR1 LGHNA and CDR2 YSLEER. Germline trimming cut 5 bases from V and 3 bases from J; bases unmatched to any gene: 6. There are 16 residues in the CDR3. CDR3 bases: TGCGCCAGCAGCGCCGGGACTAGCGGTTTCTACAATGAGCAGTTCTTC. As protein: CASSAGTSGFYNEQFF.

This rearrangement joins TRBV19 to TRBJ1-5; D ambiguous. Germline V gene sequence: CDR1 LNHDA, CDR2 SQIVND (reference sequence). Trimming pared 11 bases from V and 5 bases from J, leaving 16 bases between. CDR3 length equals 13 residues. The CDR3 spells CASTRAEDQPQHF. The CDR3 DNA reads TGTGCCTCCACGCGGGCGGAGGATCAGCCCCAGCATTTT.

The genes are TRBV7-9 and TRBJ2-2; D is undetermined. Germline V gene sequence: CDR1 SEHNR, CDR2 FQNEAQ (reference sequence). The V end was cut by 4 bases, the J end by 2 bases, with 8 bases between. The CDR3 sequence is 14 residues long. CDR3 sequence: CASSSSRNTGELFF. In nucleotides, the CDR3 is TGTGCCAGCAGCTCGTCAAGAAACACCGGGGAGCTGTTTTTT.

The chain carries TRBV3-1 and TRBJ2-7; D remains ambiguous. The V gene lost 4 bases and the J gene lost 5 bases, with 12 bases spanning the gap. This CDR3 region has 13 residues. Germline V CDR1 and CDR2: LGHDT, YNNKEL (reference sequence). The CDR3 sequence: CASSLTPSHEQYF. The CDR3 DNA reads as TGTGCCAGCAGCCTAACGCCGTCCCACGAGCAGTACTTC.

V usage is TRBV5-1 and J usage is TRBJ2-4, with D possibly matching TRBD1 (7 bases). The V end was cut by 1 base, the J end by 0 bases, with 20 bases between. CDR1 SGHRS and CDR2 YFSETQ come from the germline V gene. CDR3 length: 19 residues. CDR3 sequence: CASSLSPAEGALAKNIQYF. The CDR3 coding sequence is TGCGCCAGCAGCTTGAGTCCAGCGGAGGGGGCGCTAGCCAAAAACATTCAGTACTTC. The variable domain in full, completed from reference TRBV5-1 and TRBJ2-4, reads KAGVTQTPRYLIKTRGQQVTLSCSPISGHRSVSWYQQTPGQGLQFLFEYFSETQRNKGNFPGRFSGRQFSNSRSEMNVSTLELGDSALYLCASSLSPAEGALAKNIQYFGAGTRLSVL.

The sample holds a few counts of this clonotype. The chain has TRBV28 and TRBJ1-2, with 8 bases matching TRBD1. V was pared by 5 bases and J by 5 bases, with 10 bases of the junction left unmatched. The length of the CDR3 is 15 residues. Germline CDR1 is MDHEN and CDR2 is SYDVKM. The CDR3 here is CASSMQGARGYGYTF. In DNA, the CDR3 is TGTGCCAGCAGTATGCAGGGGGCGCGAGGATATGGCTACACCTTC.

This clonotype has only one observation. The chain recombines TRBV20-1 with TRBJ2-1, with 12 bases fitting TRBD2. J was trimmed by 9 bases and V by 8 bases; bases with no gene match: 5. Germline V gene data show CDR1 as DFQATT and CDR2 as SNEGSKA (reference sequence). This CDR3 comprises 12 residues. The CDR3 loop reads CSPLAGGPEQFF. CDR3 DNA sequence: TGCAGTCCTCTAGCGGGAGGGCCTGAGCAGTTCTTC.

This clonotype showed up just a few times. This chain links TRBV7-8 with TRBJ2-6, with D tentatively TRBD2 (5 bases). Trimming took 0 bases from V and 0 from J, leaving 15 bases between them. The CDR3 sequence is 19 residues long. Germline V gene data show CDR1 as SGHVS and CDR2 as FQNEAQ. CDR3 residues: CASSLARVPRSSGANVLTF. The CDR3 coding sequence is TGTGCCAGCAGCTTAGCGCGGGTACCGAGGAGCTCTGGGGCCAACGTCCTGACTTTC.

The chain carries TRBV7-8 and TRBJ2-7; 15 positions match TRBD2. The CDR3 is 14 amino acids. The ends lost 5 bases at V and 7 bases at J; junction bases unmatched: 3. Per the germline V gene, CDR1 is SGHVS and CDR2 is FQNEAQ. The CDR3 coding sequence is TGTGCCAGCAGCCTGGGACTAGCGGGAGGAGAGCAGTACTTC. It yields the protein CASSLGLAGGEQYF.

This clonotype was observed a handful of times. This chain joins TRBV5-1 and TRBJ2-7; D tentatively reads TRBD1 or TRBD2 (5 bases each). V was clipped by 0 bases and J by 4 bases, with 14 bases between them. The CDR3 totals 15 residues. CDR1 SGHRS and CDR2 YFSETQ come from the germline V gene. CDR3 DNA: TGCGCCAGCAGCTTGGGAGGGGTTGGGGCTTACGAGCAGTACTTC. This translates into CASSLGGVGAYEQYF.

This clonotype was seen only a few times. The V gene is TRBV7-2, the J gene TRBJ2-2, with D possibly matching TRBD1 (5 bases). The CDR3 has 14 amino acids. From germline, CDR1 is SGHTA and CDR2 FQGNSA. V was pared by 6 bases and J by 1 base, with 9 bases between. Written as DNA, the CDR3 is TGTGCCAGCAGGTCCGGACAGAACACCGGGGAGCTGTTTTTT. This gives the protein CASRSGQNTGELFF.

The rearrangement links TRBV9 to TRBJ2-7; 7 bases line up with TRBD2. V trimming: 0 bases; J trimming: 0 bases; junction bases outside the gene matches: 9. In germline, CDR1 is SGDLS, CDR2 YYNGEE. The CDR3 extends over 17 amino acids. The CDR3 DNA reads as TGTGCCAGCAGCGTAGGTCCTCTGCGGACTAGCTCCTACGAGCAGTACTTC. Its protein is CASSVGPLRTSSYEQYF.